Below, 13 T cell receptor beta chains from the same sample are listed, as sequenced in a study of tumor-infiltrating lymphocytes in primary liver carcinoma. Reverse transcription of 500 to 650 ng total RNA with a constant-region primer produced TCR beta cDNA. ARM-PCR was slightly modified, and three nested multiplex PCR rounds with it gave rise to the TCR beta libraries. PCR rounds one and two used TRBV1-TRBV30 forward primers with a C-beta reverse primer for 10 cycles each. TCRdb used MiXCR to reprocess the multiplex PCR reads, holding one entry per CDR3 protein. The data contain approximately 330,000 distinct CDR3 sequences, around three fifths of them singletons. Blood RNA was derived from unsorted whole blood, and germline DNA was extracted too. Sequenced: peripheral blood. These receptors were obtained from a man aged 35 to 55 with primary liver carcinoma and hepatitis B virus infection.

The chain links TRBV6-1 to TRBJ1-6; D not certain. The CDR3 runs 14 residues. Looked up from germline, CDR1 is MNHNS and CDR2 is SASEGT. Deletions cut 8 bases from V and 7 bases from J, with 15 bases between. The CDR3 nucleotides are TGTGCCAGCTCCGGGAGGGTATCGAATTCACCCCTCCACTTT. This sequence encodes CASSGRVSNSPLHF.

This clonotype was observed at least ten times. This chain links TRBV5-4 with TRBJ2-3, with 15 bases matching TRBD2. This CDR3 region has 18 residues. Germline V gene sequence: CDR1 SGHNT, CDR2 YYREEE (reference sequence). The V and J ends lost 4 bases and 0 bases, in that order; junction bases with no gene match: 6. CDR3 sequence (DNA): TGTGCCAGCAGCGGACTAGCGGGAGGGCCTACAAGCACAGATACGCAGTATTTT. This codes for CASSGLAGGPTSTDTQYF. The full variable domain, in which reference TRBV5-4 and TRBJ2-3 provide the parts outside the CDR3, is ETGVTQSPTHLIKTRGQQVTLRCSSQSGHNTVSWYQQALGQGPQFIFQYYREEENGRGNFPPRFSGLQFPNYSSELNVNALELDDSALYLCASSGLAGGPTSTDTQYFGPGTRLTVL.

This sequence joins TRBV6-6 and TRBJ2-7, with a possible D match to TRBD1 (6 bases). Germline CDR1 is MNHNY and CDR2 is SVGAGI (reference sequence). The CDR3 sequence is 13 residues long. With 4 bases removed from V and 4 bases from J, the gap between germline ends came to 11 bases. Here the CDR3 DNA reads TGTGCCAGCAGTTCGCAGGGGAATTACGAGCAGTACGTC. Amino acid sequence: CASSSQGNYEQYV.

This clonotype was seen once. The chain combines TRBV12-3 or TRBV12-4 with TRBJ2-5; a possible D gene is TRBD2 (6 bases). Deletions cut 8 bases from V and 4 bases from J, with 17 bases between. The CDR3 covers 14 residues. The CDR3 reads CASGQSGGPETQYF. The CDR3 bases are TGTGCCAGCGGTCAATCCGGGGGTCCAGAGACCCAGTACTTC.

Concerning this clonotype itself: The junction departs from the called germline gene at one end, perhaps through a read error. The chain combines TRBV11-2 with TRBJ2-5; 11 nucleotides agree with TRBD2. This CDR3 is built from 18 residues. Germline assignment: CDR1 SGHAT and CDR2 FQNNGV. The CDR3 region is CASSLEVSGREFQETQYF. The CDR3 DNA sequence: TGTGCCAGCAGCTTAGAGGTTAGCGGGAGGGAATTCCAAGAGACCCAGTATTTC.

Note on this clonotype: A much larger clone differs by one base, so this may be a read error. The chain uses TRBV6-5 and TRBJ2-7; TRBD1 matches 8 bases. This CDR3 region has 17 residues. CDR1 is MNHEY and CDR2 is SVGAGI in the germline V gene. Losses at the gene ends were 4 bases for V and 8 bases for J; bases not matched to a gene: 19. CDR3 residues: CASSFISTGVGRLQQYF. The CDR3, as DNA: TGTGCCAGCAGTTTTATCTCGACAGGGGTTGGGCGTCTCCAGCAGTACTTC.

The chain employs TRBV11-1 and TRBJ2-3, with D hard to call. This CDR3 has 15 amino acids. With 5 bases removed from V and 3 bases from J, the gap between germline ends came to 15 bases. From germline, CDR1 is SGHAT and CDR2 FQDESV (reference sequence). The CDR3 nucleotides read TGTGCCAGCAGCACCGGACCAGCTTATACAGATACGCAGTATTTT. Encoded protein: CASSTGPAYTDTQYF.

The table lists this clonotype with many counts. The chain employs TRBV12-3 or TRBV12-4 and TRBJ1-1; the match to TRBD1 covers 8 bases. CDR3 length: 15 residues. V lost 6 bases to trimming and J lost 1 base; unmatched junction nucleotides: 7. The CDR3 protein is CASSRDRGGNTEAFF. The CDR3 region has the DNA TGTGCCAGCAGCCGAGACAGGGGTGGGAACACTGAAGCTTTCTTT.

For this clonotype: This is likely a read error, given that the CDR3 carries no conserved phenylalanine or tryptophan at its end. The chain joins TRBV11-1 to TRBJ2-5, with D possibly being TRBD2 (5 bases). This CDR3 is 14 amino acids long. CDR1 is SGHAT and CDR2 is FQDESV in the germline V gene (reference sequence). Trimming pared 0 bases from V and 5 bases from J, leaving 10 bases between. This chain's CDR3 is CASSLAHRRETQYS. The CDR3, as DNA: TGTGCCAGCAGCTTAGCACATAGGAGGGAGACCCAGTACTCC.

On this clonotype: A read error may produce the germline difference seen at one junction end. V gene TRBV11-2 combines with J gene TRBJ2-5; D assignment may be TRBD1 or TRBD2 (5 bases each). The CDR3 covers 12 residues. Germline V CDR1 and CDR2: SGHAT, FQNNGV. CDR3 sequence (DNA): TGTGCCAGCAGTTCGCACTTGGGGGTGGTCATCTTC. Protein sequence: CASSSHLGVVIF.

On this clonotype itself: The junction departs from germline at one end; a sequencing error may be responsible. The rearrangement joins TRBV29-1 to TRBJ2-1, with 8 bases that match TRBD1. CDR3 length equals 14 residues. Germline lookup yields CDR1 SQVTM and CDR2 ANQGSEA. CDR3 bases: TGTGGCGTTGAAGATAGGACAGGGTTCAATGAGCAGTTCTTC. Amino acids: CGVEDRTGFNEQFF.

Concerning this clonotype itself: The junction and the germline gene differ at one end; a read error may be behind it. The rearrangement uses TRBV6-1 and TRBJ2-1, with a possible D match to TRBD1 (6 bases). The length of the CDR3 is 15 residues. Germline V gives CDR1 MNHNS, CDR2 SASEGT. The CDR3 DNA reads TGTGCCAGCAGTGAAGTCGGGACACGGTACAATGTGCAGTTCTTC. Its protein is CASSEVGTRYNVQFF.

The chain uses TRBV9 and TRBJ1-1, with 8 bases that match TRBD1. Losses at the gene ends were 0 bases for V and 2 bases for J; bases not matched to a gene: 9. Germline V gene lookup returns CDR1 SGDLS and CDR2 YYNGEE. This CDR3 spans 17 amino acids. The CDR3 sequence is CASSVDPTTGVNTEAFF. DNA for the CDR3: TGTGCCAGCAGCGTAGATCCGACGACAGGGGTTAACACTGAAGCTTTCTTT.